Here is one TCR beta chain with its context. What this receptor recognizes is not known. No quality values exist for individual bases; no much larger clone is one base distant. The High Capacity cDNA Reverse Transcription Kit was used to reverse transcribe all of the isolated RNA, meaning that expressed TCRB transcripts were what got sequenced. Deep immunoSEQ sequencing was performed on naive, central memory and regulatory T cell samples, with an average of about 3.6 million total reads per sample. Sorted cells were lysed in RLT buffer and RNA was extracted with DNase-treated RNeasy Micro or Mini kits, depending on cell number. To prevent cross-contamination, every cell subset was processed on its own, while patient and healthy donor samples were processed together. Using the immunoSEQ multiplex PCR, TCRB sequences were amplified from cDNA into 87-bp fragments spanning the CDR3 region. Amplicons were sequenced on the Illumina HiSeq platform. The authors' analysis ran thus. Synthetic template baselines were used to correct PCR bias computationally, reads within Hamming distance 2 were collapsed together, and singletons that could not be merged were discarded. Reads were aligned to IMGT to assign V, D and J genes, CDR3 length, and insertions or deletions at six rearrangement sites. Within each subset, clonotype counts were normalized to sorted cell number, and only after that were true diversity and Gini coefficients computed with the tcR R package. The overlap coefficient, calculated on TCRB nucleotide sequences, was used to measure repertoire sharing. Out-of-frame TCRB sequences from naive cells were analyzed as a proxy for the pre-selection repertoire. The table was pulled from immuneACCESS by TCRdb, which kept in-frame rearrangements only. Such tables lose some clones; where checked, under half of the loss comes from unresolved V genes, and the rest has no known cause. The V and J calls and clone size were taken over from that table, and D and trimming were inferred from the DNA. This sample is represented by about 360,000 clones; 10% to 15% of them were singletons. The ten top clones hold roughly 0.015% of the sample.

The germline V gene supplies CDR1 MNHEY and CDR2 SVGAGI. V is cut back by 4 bases and J by 0 bases, with 9 bases in the junction unmatched. From cysteine to phenylalanine, the CDR3 is 16 amino acids long. Only the CDR3 DNA stays, 48 bases, in frame from base 1. From each donor, a single peripheral blood sample of 90 to 150 mL on average was drawn into heparinised tubes. Naive, central memory, regulatory and stem cell-like memory CD4+ T cells were sorted on a BD FACSAria II using a panel including CD45RO, CCR7, CD25, CD127, CD95 and CD27. Purity was above 95% for every sorted population. Right away, PBMCs were isolated by Lymphoprep density gradient centrifugation and were stained directly, with no culture step. So that batch effects would be minimized, each experiment stained and sorted samples in pairs, pairing one healthy donor with one patient. The data are from a study of beta chain features in type 1 diabetes (dated 2018 in TCRdb). In terms of the full investigation: Mean age, gender distribution, total cell number and subset yield were not different between patients and healthy donors. A total of some 110 million sorted cells were examined across all samples, and a strong correlation was observed between cell number per subset and RNA yield. The study compared the TCRB repertoires of sorted circulating CD4+ T cell subsets in recently diagnosed type 1 diabetes patients with those in matched healthy donors. Whereas all 30 or so donors provided naive and central memory subsets, regulatory and stem cell-like memory subsets were isolated from just 8 patients and roughly 8 healthy donors.

Study-wide conclusions, independent of this receptor: Naive, central memory and regulatory TCRB repertoires appeared more similar among patients than among healthy donors. Fewer insertions and more nucleotide deletions at VDJ recombination sites were observed in patients with type 1 diabetes, implying thymic rearrangement abnormalities. Sequencing cDNA rather than genomic DNA could over-represent highly expressing activated cells, although activation and CD3 levels did not differ between groups. HLA sub-analyses involved small numbers of individuals, so any influence of HLA type on TCRB rearrangement remained unresolved. Shorter templates might be favored by PCR, yet because patient and control samples were amplified and corrected together, any such skew would affect both groups equally. In all four CD4+ subsets, TCRB CDR3 length was moderately but significantly shorter in type 1 diabetes patients.

This clonotype was obtained from a man aged 18 to 35 in good health. The sequencing sample was made of naive CD4+ T cells from blood. What the cell subset or site label conveys for this sample: true naive CD4+ T cells. The chain is assembled from TRBV6-5 and TRBJ2-7; a stretch of 7 junction bases matches TRBD1. The CDR3 reads CASSSPKTGNSYEQYF. At the DNA level, the sequence is TGTGCCAGCAGTTCACCTAAGACAGGGAACTCCTACGAGCAGTACTTC.